A single sample gave rise to the 20 T cell receptor beta chains below, sequenced in a study of response to subunit inactivated influenza vaccine (dated by TCRdb to the late 2010s). Library construction relied on RT-PCR. TCRdb lists the instrument as Illumina HiSeq 2500. TCRdb redid the processing of the public reads, applying fastp at Q25 and MiXCR, and retained in-frame beta chains. Rows with a matching CDR3 protein are joined into one entry that keeps the most common DNA and genes. The sample records 500,000 to 650,000 distinct CDR3 sequences, around 8% of which are singletons. Of the sample, roughly 13% falls within the top ten clones. Sequencing used PBMCs from blood, obtained around 25 months after vaccination. The receptors stem from a man aged 50-75 years who received an inactivated influenza vaccine. Donor details come from another sample of the same person, matched by shared clones.

This chain joins TRBV6-2 or TRBV6-3 and TRBJ2-7, with 8 nucleotides matching TRBD2. The CDR3 extends over 16 amino acids. Unmatched junction bases numbered 6, after V lost 2 bases and J lost 0 bases. Germline lookup yields CDR1 MNHEY and CDR2 SVGEGT. CDR3 residues: CASSYPSGGPSYEQYF. The DNA for the CDR3 is TGTGCCAGCAGTTACCCCAGCGGGGGCCCCTCCTACGAGCAGTACTTC.

This clonotype was seen at least ten times. The rearrangement uses TRBV12-3 or TRBV12-4 and TRBJ2-7; 8 bases align to TRBD2. The J segment lost 7 bases and the V segment lost 5 bases, leaving 7 bases of the junction unmatched. CDR3 size: 13 residues. CDR3 in DNA: TGTGCCAGCAGTCCCGCGGGGGGTCGGGAGCAGTACTTC. This translates into CASSPAGGREQYF.

The V gene is TRBV10-3, the J gene TRBJ2-1; 8 nucleotides align to TRBD2. In germline, CDR1 is ENHRY, CDR2 SYGVKD. CDR3 length equals 16 residues. Trimming removed 3 bases from V and 10 bases from J; junction bases left unmatched: 14. CDR3 protein: CAISDGRGREALEQFF. As DNA, the CDR3 is TGTGCCATCAGTGACGGGCGGGGGCGGGAGGCTCTCGAGCAGTTCTTC.

This clonotype was counted a few times. The CDR3 DNA reads as TGCGCCAGCAGCCCGCGGACTAGCGGGGGTTTCAATGAGCAGTTCTTC. Protein sequence: CASSPRTSGGFNEQFF. J is TRBJ2-1 and V is TRBV5-1; 13 bases are shared with TRBD2. Germline V gene lookup returns CDR1 SGHRS and CDR2 YFSETQ. The CDR3 totals 16 residues. With 4 bases clipped from V and 6 bases from J, the junction kept 7 bases outside the gene matches.

Comment on this clonotype: An end of the junction differs from the germline gene, which may be a read error. The chain links TRBV5-1 to TRBJ1-1; no clear D. The germline CDR1 and CDR2 sequences are SGHRS and YFSETQ. The CDR3 is 12 residues long. The CDR3 protein is CASILDEAEAFF. The CDR3 DNA follows: TGCGCCAGCATCTTGGACGAGGCGGAAGCTTTCTTT.

The chain is built from TRBV5-1 and TRBJ2-1, with no clear D. Trimming cost V 0 bases and J 3 bases, with 10 bases left between them. Germline CDR1 SGHRS, CDR2 YFSETQ. The CDR3 extends over 15 amino acids. The CDR3 spells CASSLEQRIYNEQFF. CDR3 coding DNA: TGCGCCAGCAGCTTGGAACAGCGAATCTACAATGAGCAGTTCTTC.

The V and J genes are TRBV27 and TRBJ2-1; 10 nucleotides line up with TRBD1. Looked up from germline, CDR1 is MNHEY and CDR2 is SMNVEV (reference sequence). There are 17 residues in the CDR3. V trimming: 2 bases; J trimming: 7 bases; junction bases outside the gene matches: 11. The CDR3 DNA reads as TGTGCCAGCAGTTTAGGATCATATGACAGGGGGCGGAATGAGCAGTTCTTC. It codes for CASSLGSYDRGRNEQFF.

This clonotype has at least ten counts. This rearrangement joins TRBV12-3 or TRBV12-4 to TRBJ1-2; the match to TRBD1 covers 7 bases. With 5 bases clipped from V and 3 bases from J, the junction kept 9 bases outside the gene matches. This CDR3 spans 15 amino acids. CDR3 in amino acids: CASSRNGQVYYGYTF. Written as DNA, the CDR3 is TGTGCCAGCAGTCGCAACGGACAGGTCTACTATGGCTACACCTTC.

As for this clonotype: Germline and junction disagree at one end, which may indicate a read error. The chain employs TRBV20-1 and TRBJ2-5, with no clear D. The CDR3 sequence is 17 residues long. The germline gives CDR1 DFQATT, CDR2 SNEGSKA (reference sequence). CDR3 loop: CCARSPAHFEEQETQYF. CDR3 sequence (DNA): TGCTGTGCTAGATCCCCGGCCCACTTTGAGGAGCAAGAGACCCAGTACTTC.

The chain carries TRBV5-1 and TRBJ2-1; D possibly matches TRBD1 or TRBD2 (7 bases each). CDR3 size: 15 residues. V was pared by 7 bases and J by 3 bases, with 17 bases between. Per the germline V gene, CDR1 is SGHRS and CDR2 is YFSETQ. CDR3 residues: CASRSGTANYNEQFF. For the CDR3, the DNA is TGCGCCAGCCGCAGCGGGACAGCCAACTACAATGAGCAGTTCTTC.

The DNA for the CDR3 is TGTGCCAGCAACGTAGGGGGTCCCCCTTGGGCCAACGTCCTGACTTTC. The encoded protein is CASNVGGPPWANVLTF. This chain connects TRBV7-9 to TRBJ2-6; D is possibly TRBD1 (6 bases). V shed 7 bases and J shed 5 bases, with 18 bases lying between them. This CDR3 has 16 amino acids. The germline CDR1 and CDR2 sequences are SEHNR and FQNEAQ (reference sequence).

The chain employs TRBV10-3 and TRBJ1-3; no reliable D call. CDR1 is ENHRY, CDR2 SYGVKD, per germline. Trimming removed 2 bases from V and 0 bases from J, with 17 bases in between. There are 18 residues in the CDR3. The CDR3 protein is CAISERESLSLSGNTIYF. The CDR3 region has the DNA TGTGCCATCAGTGAGCGCGAGTCCCTGTCTCTCTCTGGAAACACCATATATTTT.

This clonotype was found a few times. The chain is built from TRBV19 and TRBJ2-7, with 11 nucleotides matching TRBD1. The CDR3 has 13 amino acids. J lost 3 bases, V lost 10 bases, and 5 bases had no gene match. Looked up from germline, CDR1 is LNHDA and CDR2 is SQIVND (reference sequence). As DNA, the CDR3 is TGTGCCAAACGGACAGGGGGCTGCTACGAGCAGTACTTC. The encoded protein is CAKRTGGCYEQYF.

This clonotype was seen only a few times. The chain couples TRBV12-3 or TRBV12-4 to TRBJ1-4; D remains ambiguous. The CDR3 length is 14 residues. The V end lost 6 bases, the J end lost 7 bases, and 15 bases lay between the germline ends. Here the CDR3 reads CASSRARLGEKLFF. In nucleotides, the CDR3 is TGTGCCAGCAGCCGAGCACGACTGGGTGAAAAACTGTTTTTT.

This clonotype was counted at least ten times. V gene TRBV7-2 combines with J gene TRBJ2-1; 10 bases line up with TRBD2. CDR3 size: 16 residues. From germline, CDR1 is SGHTA and CDR2 FQGNSA. Losses at the gene ends were 0 bases for V and 5 bases for J; bases not matched to a gene: 4. CDR3 DNA sequence: TGTGCCAGCAGCTTAGCAGTAGCGGGGGGCCACAATGAGCAGTTCTTC. Translated: CASSLAVAGGHNEQFF. The whole variable domain, filled in from reference TRBV7-2 and TRBJ2-1, reads GAGVSQSPSNKVTEKGKDVELRCDPISGHTALYWYRQSLGQGLEFLIYFQGNSAPDKSGLPSDRFSAERTGGSVSTLTIQRTQQEDSAVYLCASSLAVAGGHNEQFFGPGTRLTVL.

This sequence joins TRBV6-2 or TRBV6-3 and TRBJ1-5; D call uncertain. Deletions cut 2 bases from V and 6 bases from J, with 11 bases between. The CDR3 extends over 14 amino acids. Germline V gene data show CDR1 as MNHEY and CDR2 as SVGEGT. The CDR3 reads CASSYGSGFQPQHF. In DNA, the CDR3 is TGTGCCAGCAGTTACGGATCGGGATTTCAGCCCCAGCATTTT.

The CDR3 is CASSSFGQNYNEQFF. CDR3 bases: TGTGCCAGCAGTTCTTTCGGACAGAACTACAATGAGCAGTTCTTC. The chain couples TRBV28 to TRBJ2-1; TRBD1 is a possible D gene (6 bases). V lost 4 bases and J lost 3, with 13 bases in between. The CDR3 consists of 15 residues. Per the germline V gene, CDR1 is MDHEN and CDR2 is SYDVKM.

The chain carries TRBV10-3 and TRBJ2-1, with D perhaps TRBD1 (6 bases). This CDR3 is 11 amino acids long. Germline CDR1 and CDR2: ENHRY and SYGVKD. V shed 8 bases and J shed 8 bases, with 10 bases lying between them. The CDR3 here is CAIQQGDEQFF. DNA for the CDR3: TGTGCCATCCAACAGGGCGATGAGCAGTTCTTC.

This clonotype has only a few counts. The V call is TRBV28, the J call TRBJ2-1; 7 bases align to TRBD2. Germline CDR1 is MDHEN and CDR2 is SYDVKM. Unmatched junction bases numbered 12, after V lost 7 bases and J lost 6 bases. This CDR3 contains 15 residues. CDR3 DNA: TGTGCCAGCACCTACCTAAGCGGGGCGACCAATGAGCAGTTCTTC. This gives the protein CASTYLSGATNEQFF.

This clonotype has more than one count but fewer than ten. This chain joins TRBV7-9 and TRBJ1-5; no clear D gene. The CDR3 is made up of 15 amino acids. CDR1 SEHNR and CDR2 FQNEAQ come from the germline V gene (reference sequence). The V gene lost 5 bases and the J gene lost 2 bases, with 13 bases spanning the gap. CDR3 loop: CASSLSGVGNQPQHF. Here the CDR3 DNA reads TGTGCCAGCAGCCTAAGTGGGGTAGGCAATCAGCCCCAGCATTTT.